This is a list of T cell receptor beta chains from one sample in a study of blood T cell repertoires in COVID-19. The assay was immunoSEQ multiplex PCR, and TCRdb's table has in-frame clones only and misses some. The sample consists of approximately 250,000 clones, approximately 90% of them appearing once. Material: PBMCs or T cells enriched from blood (not recorded which). These receptors came from a woman between 40 and 50 years old with acute COVID-19. CDR3s include the opening cysteine and the closing phenylalanine or tryptophan. A D gene is named only where the DNA matches it firmly. Size tells how often a clone was seen (once, few, many) or the class of an expanded clone, and some rows leave it out.

>-|TRBJ1-2|TRBV19|-
TGTGCCAGTAGTAGGGCCCGCTCCCAAGCTAACTATGGCTACACCTTC
CASSRARSQANYGYTF
>-|TRBJ1-5|TRBV30|-
TGTGCCTGGAGAGGGAGGGGCGGGAATCAGCCCCAGCATTTT
CAWRGRGGNQPQHF
>-|TRBJ2-7|TRBV18|TRBD1
TGTGCCAGCTCATCGTCGGGACAGGGGGCATGGGTACTTTTC
CASSSSGQGAWVLF
>-|TRBJ1-1|TRBV5-4|-
TGTGCCAGCAGCTGGCTCGGGGGGGCGCTCACTGAAGCTTTCTTT
CASSWLGGALTEAFF
>-|TRBJ2-3|TRBV5-4|TRBD2
TGTGCCAGCAGCCTTCCCGGGGGGGACACAGATACGCAGTATTTT
CASSLPGGDTDTQYF
>-|TRBJ1-6|TRBV10-2|TRBD1
TGCGCCAGCAGTGGGGGGACAGATTATTCACCCCTCCACTTT
CASSGGTDYSPLHF
>-|TRBJ2-5|TRBV5-6|TRBD2
TGTGCCAGCAGCTTTAATCAGGGAGGGTTAGAGACCCAGTACTTC
CASSFNQGGLETQYF
>-|TRBJ1-2|TRBV5-5|-
TGTGCCAGCAGCTTGTACCAGGGAATAGGGAACTATGGCTACACCTTC
CASSLYQGIGNYGYTF
>-|TRBJ2-7|TRBV5-1|-
TGCGCCAGCAGCAGGCGTGCGGGTTACGAGCAGTACTTC
CASSRRAGYEQYF
>-|TRBJ1-1|TRBV11-2|TRBD1
TGTGCCAGCAGCGACGGGAGGGGGCGATGGCCGTTTAAAGCTTTCTTT
CASSDGRGRWPFKAFF
>-|TRBJ1-1|TRBV18|TRBD1
TGTGCCAGCTCACCCCGGGACAGGGACACTGAAGCTTTCTTT
CASSPRDRDTEAFF
>once|TRBJ2-7|TRBV6-4|TRBD2
TGTGCCAGCACCGCCGGGGAACTAGCGGGGGGGCGGCGGGAGCAGTACTTC
CASTAGELAGGRREQYF
>-|TRBJ1-2|TRBV4-2|-
TGTGCCAGCAGCCGGGGGCTTTACAGGGAAGGCTACACCTTC
CASSRGLYREGYTF
>-|TRBJ1-1|TRBV10-3|-
TGTGCCATCAGTGAGAAGCCAAACACTGAAGCTTTCTTT
CAISEKPNTEAFF
>once|TRBJ1-2|TRBV5-4|TRBD1
TGTGCCAGCAGCTTTCCTCGTGGACAGGGGACTAACTATGGCTACACCTTC
CASSFPRGQGTNYGYTF
>few|TRBJ2-1|TRBV18|TRBD1
TGTGCCAGCTCACTGACACCGGGACAGGGGGTTTACAATGAGCAGTTCTTC
CASSLTPGQGVYNEQFF
>-|TRBJ1-2|TRBV5-1|-
TGCGCCAGCAGCCCCTTGGGGAGGGGTAACTATGGCTACACCTTC
CASSPLGRGNYGYTF
>-|TRBJ2-5|TRBV18|-
TGTGCCAGCTCACCACGCTGGGGCAGTCAAGAGACCCAGTACTTC
CASSPRWGSQETQYF
>-|TRBJ1-2|TRBV6-1|-
TGTGCCAGCAGTGAAGCTGGGCCTATTTATGGCTACACCTTC
CASSEAGPIYGYTF
>-|TRBJ2-2|TRBV30|TRBD2
TGTGCCTGGAGTAAGGGACTAGCGGGGGAGCTGTTTTTT
CAWSKGLAGELFF
>-|TRBJ1-4|TRBV29-1|-
TGCAGCGTTGTCGAGGGCAGCGCGGAAAAACTGTTTTTT
CSVVEGSAEKLFF
>-|TRBJ1-1|TRBV6-2/TRBV6-3|-
TGTGCCAGCAGCCGGACAGACCCCGAAGCTTTCTTT
CASSRTDPEAFF
>-|TRBJ2-1|TRBV19|TRBD1
TGTGCCAGTATTAGCGCAGGGGGCAACAATGAGCAGTTCTTC
CASISAGGNNEQFF